Below are 2 T cell receptor beta chains sequenced from a single sample in a study of T cell repertoires in cytomegalovirus infection. TCRdb reprocessed the reads via MiXCR and lists one record per CDR3 protein. Of approximately 910,000 distinct CDR3 sequences in the sample, approximately 32% were seen once. Their antigen targets remain unknown. The sequencing used cultured CD8+ T cells from PBMCs, collected from culture after CMV antigen stimulation. These receptors were taken from a human donor in good health (CMV status not recorded). Some clones in this sample may be carry-over from other donors' samples.

The chain combines TRBV7-9 with TRBJ2-1; 7 bases align to TRBD1. Losses at the gene ends were 1 base for V and 7 bases for J; bases not matched to a gene: 7. Germline V gives CDR1 SEHNR, CDR2 FQNEAQ (reference sequence). The CDR3 contains 15 residues. CDR3 residues: CASSLGTGEMNEQFF. CDR3 in DNA: TGTGCCAGCAGCTTAGGAACAGGGGAGATGAATGAGCAGTTCTTC.

CDR3 DNA: TGTGCCAGCAGTGAGGATCTTATTATCAATCAGCCCCAGCATTTT. Protein sequence: CASSEDLIINQPQHF. The chain has TRBV2 and TRBJ1-5; the D is unclear. The CDR3 contains 15 residues. V lost 3 bases, J lost 3 bases, and 12 bases lay in between. Germline loops: CDR1 SNHLY, CDR2 FYNNEI.